Sequencing of this TCR beta chain was carried out in a study of blood T cell repertoires in COVID-19. Whole-study context: Whether acute or convalescent, the COVID-19 samples came from the United States, Italy and Spain. Sample material is recorded as cDNA or gDNA derived from T cells, B-cell-depleted T cells, or PBMCs.

Germline CDR1 reads LGHNA; CDR2 reads YSLEER. The CDR3 totals 15 residues. V was shortened by 4 bases and J by 0 bases, with 10 bases between the two germline ends. Original analysis: By means of reference gene primer amplification, nucleated cell counts were estimated. This table comes from immunoSEQ multiplex PCR, and its TCRdb copy is limited to in-frame clones, with some not included. V, J and clone size are those of that table, while D and trimming were read from the DNA. The table records roughly 68,000 clones, 70% to 90% of them present only once. This chain uses TRBV4-3 with TRBJ1-5; D unresolved. The sequenced sample consisted of peripheral blood. The receptor was isolated from a woman older than 75 with active COVID-19. This CDR3 is CASSPVFHSNQPQHF. In DNA form, the CDR3 reads TGCGCCAGCAGCCCGGTCTTTCATAGCAATCAGCCCCAGCATTTT.